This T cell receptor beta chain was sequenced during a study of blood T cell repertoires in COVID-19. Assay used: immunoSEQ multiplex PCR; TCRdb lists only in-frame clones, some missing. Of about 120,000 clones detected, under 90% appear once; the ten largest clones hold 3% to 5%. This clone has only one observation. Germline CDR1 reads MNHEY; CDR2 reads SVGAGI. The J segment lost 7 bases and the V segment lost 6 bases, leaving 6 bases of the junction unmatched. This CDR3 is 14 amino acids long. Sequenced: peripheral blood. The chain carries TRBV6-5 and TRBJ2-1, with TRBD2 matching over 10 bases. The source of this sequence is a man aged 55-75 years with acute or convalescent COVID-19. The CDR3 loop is CASSGLAVTNEQFF. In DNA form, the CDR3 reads TGTGCCAGCAGCGGACTAGCGGTAACAAATGAGCAGTTCTTC.